The T cell receptor (beta chain) under discussion was sequenced for a study of T cell changes during pregnancy in multiple sclerosis. Profiling relied on immunoSEQ multiplex PCR, and the TCRdb table lists in-frame clones only, not all of them. This sample carries tens of thousands of clones, 90% of them seen once, and the ten largest clones take roughly 3.3%. CDR3 length equals 13 residues. V was shortened by 8 bases and J by 8 bases, with 18 bases between the two germline ends. From germline, CDR1 is SNHLY and CDR2 FYNNEI. The source material was peripheral blood, sampled in the first trimester of pregnancy. The clonotype comes from a female donor in good health, enrolled as a control in a pregnancy study. The chain recombines TRBV2 with TRBJ1-1; D may be TRBD1 (6 bases). The CDR3 spells CASHTYPGQEAFF. Here the CDR3 DNA reads TGTGCCAGCCATACGTACCCGGGACAAGAAGCTTTCTTT. The full variable domain, rest sourced from reference TRBV2 and TRBJ1-1, is EPEVTQTPSHQVTQMGQEVILRCVPISNHLYFYWYRQILGQKVEFLVSFYNNEISEKSEIFDDQFSVERPDGSNFTLKIRSTKLEDSAMYFCASHTYPGQEAFFGQGTRLTVV.